The 13 T cell receptor beta chains presented below share a single source sample, sequenced in a study of molecular identifiers for immune sequencing clone quantification. TCRdb re-called the PCR reads through MiXCR, storing one row per CDR3 protein. The table has 250,000 to 350,000 distinct CDR3 sequences, roughly 23% seen once. Material for sequencing was naive CD8+ T cells from blood, with Jurkat cell RNA spiked in. Sample subset: FACS-sorted CD8+CD4-CCR7+CD45RA+ naive T cells. These receptors all come from a human donor in good health. Some libraries in this study had Jurkat cell RNA spiked in.

CDR3 loop: CAITDREESSYNEQFF. In DNA form, the CDR3 reads TGTGCCATCACAGACAGGGAAGAAAGCTCCTACAATGAGCAGTTCTTC. The V and J genes are TRBV10-3 and TRBJ2-1; 7 bases match TRBD1. With V trimmed by 7 bases and J by 0 bases, 9 bases remained unmatched. The CDR3 contains 16 residues. The germline CDR1 and CDR2 sequences are ENHRY and SYGVKD.

This clonotype was seen ten or more times. A junction boundary mismatches the germline segment, possibly from a read error. This rearrangement joins TRBV2 to TRBJ2-2, with 7 bases lining up with TRBD1. Germline V gene sequence: CDR1 SNHLY, CDR2 FYNNEI. The CDR3 spans 16 residues. CDR3 nucleotides: TGTGCCAGCAGGGAAGGTACAGGGGTAAACACCGGGGAGCTGTTTTTT. Amino acids: CASREGTGVNTGELFF.

This clonotype was counted ten times or more. The chain uses TRBV7-2 and TRBJ2-5; 8 nucleotides align to TRBD1. V lost 5 bases and J lost 5; bases outside the gene matches: 13. The CDR3 sequence is 16 residues long. The V gene's germline CDR1 is SGHTA and CDR2 FQGNSA. The CDR3, as DNA: TGTGCCAGCAGCCTCGACAGGGGCGGATATTCGGAGACCCAGTACTTC. Its translation is CASSLDRGGYSETQYF.

This clonotype has at least ten counts. The chain recombines TRBV27 with TRBJ2-3; D is possibly TRBD1 (7 bases). Trimming removed 8 bases from V and 6 bases from J, with 15 bases in between. CDR3 size: 13 residues. Germline CDR1 is MNHEY and CDR2 is SMNVEV (reference sequence). The CDR3 DNA follows: TGTGCCAGCGGGCAGGGGGGAGAGGATACGCAGTATTTT. As protein: CASGQGGEDTQYF.

The table lists this clonotype with a count of one. The rearrangement joins TRBV5-3 to TRBJ1-3; tentative D call: TRBD1 (5 bases). TRBV5-3 is an ORF for which the function is uncertain. Trimming left V 10 bases short and J 2 bases short, with 25 bases between. The CDR3 extends over 17 amino acids. The CDR3 region is CAGSLLGVQNAGNTIYF. Here the CDR3 DNA reads TGTGCCGGCAGCTTGTTGGGGGTACAGAATGCTGGAAACACCATATATTTT.

Concerning this clonotype itself: This may arise from a read error, as a much more abundant clone is one base away. The chain combines TRBV20-1 with TRBJ2-2, with 7 bases identical to TRBD1. The V gene's germline CDR1 is DFQATT and CDR2 SNEGSKA (reference sequence). This CDR3 comprises 16 residues. Unmatched junction bases numbered 6, after V lost 1 base and J lost 1 base. In nucleotides, the CDR3 is TGCAGTGCTAGAGCCCCTTACAGGGGGAACACCGGGGAGCTGTTTTTT. This translates into CSARAPYRGNTGELFF.

The table lists this clonotype with many counts. The chain has TRBV5-6 and TRBJ2-1; D might be TRBD2 (5 bases). V was pared by 4 bases and J by 10 bases, with 15 bases between. This CDR3 has 13 amino acids. Germline V gene lookup returns CDR1 SGHDT and CDR2 YYEEEE. CDR3 in DNA: TGTGCCAGCAGCGCCTTACTAGTATCCGAGCAGTTCTTC. It is translated as CASSALLVSEQFF.

Only a few counts were recorded for this clonotype. This chain connects TRBV4-3 to TRBJ2-3; perhaps TRBD2 as D (6 bases). The V end lost 3 bases, the J end lost 5 bases, and 21 bases lay between the germline ends. The germline gives CDR1 LGHNA, CDR2 YSLEER. This CDR3 region has 17 residues. The CDR3 DNA reads TGCGCCAGCAGCCAGGGCCTAGGAGGGGTCTCGGAAGATACGCAGTATTTT. Translating it yields CASSQGLGGVSEDTQYF.

This clonotype was detected many times. The chain has TRBV7-9 and TRBJ2-5, with a possible D match to TRBD2 (6 bases). This CDR3 has 14 residues. V lost 7 bases and J lost 4, with 16 bases in between. Germline V gene sequence: CDR1 SEHNR, CDR2 FQNEAQ (reference sequence). The CDR3 region has the DNA TGTGCCAGCAACCTACAGCGGGCTCCAGAGACCCAGTACTTC. It encodes CASNLQRAPETQYF.

This clonotype has a handful of counts. The rearrangement joins TRBV19 to TRBJ2-7; D might be TRBD1 or TRBD2, each matching 5 bases. Trimming pared 6 bases from V and 1 base from J, leaving 10 bases between. Germline V lookup: CDR1 LNHDA, CDR2 SQIVND (reference sequence). CDR3 length: 13 amino acids. In DNA, the CDR3 is TGTGCCAGTAGGGGACCGGAGTCCTACGAGCAGTACTTC. Translating it yields CASRGPESYEQYF.

This clonotype was seen repeatedly, ten times or more. This chain links TRBV7-9 with TRBJ2-7; D may be TRBD2 (7 bases). The CDR3 covers 16 residues. V lost 5 bases and J lost 0, with 17 bases in between. The germline CDR1 and CDR2 sequences are SEHNR and FQNEAQ (reference sequence). The CDR3 reads CASSPKGGGASYEQYF. The CDR3 DNA sequence: TGTGCCAGCAGCCCAAAAGGAGGGGGGGCCTCCTACGAGCAGTACTTC.

As concerns this clonotype: A read error may account for a junction end that differs from germline. The chain uses TRBV6-5 and TRBJ2-7; no reliable D call. Per the germline V gene, CDR1 is MNHEY and CDR2 is SVGAGI. This CDR3 has 13 residues. CDR3 DNA sequence: TGTACCAGCAGTTACGGCGTCAGCTACGAGCAGTACTTC. Protein sequence: CTSSYGVSYEQYF.

This clonotype showed up many times. The genes are TRBV28 and TRBJ2-7; unclear D gene. This CDR3 has 12 residues. With 8 bases removed from V and 4 bases from J, the gap between germline ends came to 12 bases. Germline CDR1 and CDR2: MDHEN and SYDVKM. Here the CDR3 DNA reads TGTGCCAGCGCTGGTTCCGGGTACGAGCAGTACTTC. Translating it yields CASAGSGYEQYF.